Listed below are T cell receptor beta chains from one sample, sequenced in a study of T cells in lung cancer brain metastases. Measured with immunoSEQ multiplex PCR; TCRdb has only the in-frame clones, and not every one. The data hold more than 1,000 clones, with about 86% observed a single time. Specimen: tumor tissue from a brain metastasis. These receptor sequences come from a woman aged 50 to 65 with non-small cell lung cancer that had spread to the brain. The CDR3 runs from the conserved cysteine through the conserved F or W.

V	CDR3
TRBV11-1	CASSRPGSAGANVLTF
TRBV5-4	CASSLSHRGLFAGELFF
TRBV6-5	CASTGPYTGELFF
TRBV5-4	CASSWRQGRNNEQFF
TRBV11-2	CASRERRELFF
TRBV6-1	CASSEALEGSGEQFF
TRBV2	CASMGRRTEAFF
TRBV2	CASSEARAGVRDQPQHF
TRBV14	CASSRQRGGPWETQYF
TRBV2	CASSDERTSTDTQYF
TRBV11-2	CASSPAGPNNSPLHF
TRBV28	CASSPDRQQFF
TRBV18	CASSPIGRGYNEQFF
TRBV10-3	CATRTATNYEQYF
TRBV6-5	CASSYTGSGANVLTF
TRBV7-8	CASSFWGVDNEQFF
TRBV15	CATSREIQGLWSEQYF
TRBV5-8	CASSPIQGLFGYNEQFF
TRBV19	CASSHLAGLTGELFF
TRBV2	CASSTGETQYF
TRBV27	CASSPGTTTYNEQFF
TRBV5-1	CASSLVGAPDDTYEQYF
TRBV15	CATSRDHGTGKNGYTF
TRBV5-4	CASSLGGPSYNEQFF
TRBV5-1	CASSLETAGTGNSPLHF
TRBV12-5	CASGPPPTGDTQYF
TRBV19	CASSIWAYPGGPWADTQYF
TRBV9	CASSDQGSNQPQHF
TRBV27	CASRIGAGGYYEQYF
TRBV10-3	CAIVSQGPNSYEQYF
TRBV7-8	CASSFPPGTVNSPLHF
TRBV12-5	CASGLSVNQPQHF
TRBV7-9	CASSAPGWEQFF
TRBV11-3	CASSISTVAYNEQFF
TRBV30	CAWSRGLDATIYF
TRBV2	CASSRGGDNYGYTF
TRBV5-1	CASSLDGNQPQHF
TRBV12-5	CASGLGTGETDTQYF
TRBV5-8	CASSLDRADQPQHF
TRBV7-2	CASSPLTGPSEKLFF
TRBV4-2	CASSQDGTSGADTQYF
TRBV4-1	CASSQDFGTGGRDEQFF
TRBV4-1	CASSQGSWSDDTEAFF
TRBV5-4	CASSLDSRGAYEQYF
TRBV6-1	CASSGSGTGYRAFF
TRBV28	CASGNYGYTF
TRBV6-4	CASSRTGGSDTQYF
TRBV6-6	CASSYNRGGSEAFF
TRBV5-1	CASSPRSTGNTNTGELFF
TRBV7-2	CASSNKGYSNQPQHF
TRBV30	CAWSTGRKLFF
TRBV19	CASSRSGATYEQYF
TRBV10-2	CASSESLYGGRGYGYTF
TRBV19	CASKDGSSGNTIYF
TRBV4-2	CASSQEAGYQEQFF
TRBV5-1	CASSRWGGGGNTIYF
TRBV7-7	CASSLGLYNEQFF
TRBV15	CATSRTGTEGNQPQHF